This is a list of T cell receptor beta chains from one sample in a study of T-cell reconstitution after alpha-beta-depleted transplantation in children. MiXCR, run by TCRdb on the PCR reads, gives a single entry per CDR3 protein. The sample has 85,000 to 120,000 distinct CDR3 sequences; over 6% are singletons. This material consisted of PBMCs, taken before TCRalphabeta/CD19-depleted stem cell transplant. These receptors came from a boy aged 2-9 years with acute lymphoblastic leukemia, due to receive a stem cell transplant. Both conserved end residues are part of each CDR3. A D gene is named only where the DNA matches it firmly. Not every row has a clone size; where given, it reads once, few, many or a size class.

d_call,j_call,clone_size,v_call,cdr3_nt,cdr3_aa
NA,TRBJ1-1,many,TRBV12-3/TRBV12-4,TGTGCCAGCAGTTTAGCCACTGAAGCTTTCTTT,CASSLATEAFF
NA,TRBJ1-1,NA,TRBV7-2,TGTGCCAGCAGCTTAGGGACGGCTGAAGCTTTCTTT,CASSLGTAEAFF
NA,TRBJ2-1,few,TRBV7-3,TGTGCCAGCAGCCGACTTGGGGGGGGGCCGCCCTACAATGAGCAGTTCTTC,CASSRLGGGPPYNEQFF
TRBD1,TRBJ2-7,many,TRBV10-3,TGTGCCATCAGTGAGTCGATGGACAGGGGCCACGAGCAGTACTTC,CAISESMDRGHEQYF
TRBD1,TRBJ2-2,many,TRBV29-1,TGCAGCGTTACTCATGGCAGGACAGGGAGCACCGGGGAGCTGTTTTTT,CSVTHGRTGSTGELFF
TRBD2,TRBJ2-3,NA,TRBV7-9,TGTGCCAGCAGCTCGGGACTAGCGGGGTCCCACGCAGATACGCACTATTTT,CASSSGLAGSHADTHYF
NA,TRBJ1-1,many,TRBV12-3/TRBV12-4,TGTGCCAGCAGCCTCGACGGGGGCACTGAAGCTTTCTTT,CASSLDGGTEAFF
NA,TRBJ1-2,many,TRBV6-5,TGTGCCAGCAGCCCGGGCAGGGGCCTCTATGGCTACACCTTC,CASSPGRGLYGYTF
TRBD1,TRBJ1-4,few,TRBV6-1,TGTGCCAGCAGTCCTTTAGGACAGGGGGTTAATGAAAAACTGTTTTTT,CASSPLGQGVNEKLFF
NA,TRBJ2-1,many,TRBV6-6,TGTGCCAGCAACGGTCGGGCGGCCAGCTCCTACAATGAGCAGTTCTTC,CASNGRAASSYNEQFF
NA,TRBJ2-3,many,TRBV5-1,TGCGCCAGCAGCCGCCCCACAGATACGCAGTATTTT,CASSRPTDTQYF
NA,TRBJ2-7,NA,TRBV6-5,TGTGCCAGCAGTTACTCGCTGTCGCCAGGGCGAACCTACGAGCAGTACTTC,CASSYSLSPGRTYEQYF
NA,TRBJ2-5,few,TRBV4-1,TGCGCCAGCAGCCAAGGCCCCGGGCGCGAGACCCAGTACTTC,CASSQGPGRETQYF
TRBD1,TRBJ1-1,NA,TRBV7-9,TGTGCCAGCAGCAGAGCAGGGGGCGTTATGAACACTGAAGCTTTCTTT,CASSRAGGVMNTEAFF
NA,TRBJ2-1,NA,TRBV11-3,TGTGCCAGCAGCTTAGGTGCTGCAAATGAGCAGTTCTTC,CASSLGAANEQFF
NA,TRBJ1-3,many,TRBV11-2,TGTGCCAGCAGCTTATCCAACACCATATATTTT,CASSLSNTIYF
TRBD1,TRBJ2-2,NA,TRBV10-3,TGTGCCATCAGGGGGACAGGGAGGACCGGGGAGCTGTTTTTT,CAIRGTGRTGELFF
NA,TRBJ2-1,many,TRBV7-6,TGTGCCAGCAGCTTGGAGCAGGCGGCCAATGAGCAGTTCTTC,CASSLEQAANEQFF
TRBD1,TRBJ1-5,NA,TRBV6-1,TGTGCCAGCCGAGACAGGGTATATCAGCCCCAGCATTTT,CASRDRVYQPQHF
NA,TRBJ2-7,few,TRBV6-1,TGTGCCAGCTGGGGGGGGCCTTCCTACGAGCAGTACTTC,CASWGGPSYEQYF
NA,TRBJ2-1,few,TRBV7-2,TGTGCCAGCAGCTTAATTTACGGGGCTTACAATGAGCAGTTCTTC,CASSLIYGAYNEQFF
NA,TRBJ1-1,many,TRBV5-1,TGCGCCAGCAGCTTACCCGGACAGAACCGGGAAGCTTTCTTT,CASSLPGQNREAFF
NA,TRBJ2-2,many,TRBV25-1,TGTGCCAGCAGTGCTGGGGAGGACACCGGGGAGCTGTTTTTT,CASSAGEDTGELFF
TRBD1,TRBJ2-3,NA,TRBV6-4,TGTGCCAGCAGTGAGGGGACAGGGGCTAGCACAGATACGCAGTATTTT,CASSEGTGASTDTQYF
TRBD2,TRBJ2-2,few,TRBV10-1,TGCGCCAGCAGTGGACTAGCGGGGCGCACCGGGGAGCTGTTTTTT,CASSGLAGRTGELFF
NA,TRBJ1-2,many,TRBV4-3,TGCGCCAGCAGCCAAGATGAGGGATCTGGCTATGGCTACACCTTC,CASSQDEGSGYGYTF
NA,TRBJ1-5,many,TRBV5-6,TGTGCCAGCAGCTTGGGAACACGGACAGCAGATAGCAATCAGCCCCAGCATTTT,CASSLGTRTADSNQPQHF
NA,TRBJ1-4,few,TRBV7-2,TGTGCCAGCAGCTCCGGTGGTAGGGCTAATGAAAAACTGTTTTTT,CASSSGGRANEKLFF
TRBD2,TRBJ2-3,few,TRBV4-2,TGTGCCAGCAGCCAAGATGTGGGACTAGGCACAGATACGCAGTATTTT,CASSQDVGLGTDTQYF
TRBD2,TRBJ2-3,NA,TRBV11-3,TGTGCCAGCAGCTCCGGACTAGCGGGGGTCACAGATACGCAGTATTTT,CASSSGLAGVTDTQYF
TRBD2,TRBJ2-7,few,TRBV5-1,TGCGCCAGCAGCTTGGACGCTAGCGGGTTCAACGAGCAGTACTTC,CASSLDASGFNEQYF
TRBD2,TRBJ2-5,many,TRBV15,TGTGCCACCAGCAGTCTAGCGGGGAAAGAGACCCAGTACTTC,CATSSLAGKETQYF